A selection of T cell receptor beta chains follows, all from one sample in a study of human T cells and chemical hapten exposure. TCRdb redid the calling of the RACE reads with MiXCR, one entry per CDR3 protein. This sample has approximately 80,000 distinct CDR3 sequences, with around 10% found just once. The sample was whole blood, taken in connection with sensitization to the hapten diphenylcyclopropenone (DPC). The source of these receptors is a woman aged 50 to 65 with alopecia areata. Some clones in this sample may be carry-over from other donors' samples. The CDR3 runs from the conserved cysteine through the conserved F or W. The D gene is left open where the match is weak. The listing skips clone size in some rows; elsewhere it reads once, few, many or a size class.

clone_size | j_call | v_call | d_call | cdr3_nt | cdr3_aa
few | TRBJ2-2 | TRBV5-1 | NA | TGCGCCAGCAGCGGCGGGACGAACACCGGGGAGCTGTTTTTT | CASSGGTNTGELFF
NA | TRBJ1-6 | TRBV28 | NA | TGTGCCAGCAGGTCGGGACTTACGAGCTCCTATAATTCACCCCTCCACTTT | CASRSGLTSSYNSPLHF
many | TRBJ2-5 | TRBV7-9 | NA | TGTGCCAGCAGCCCTGTAACAGGGACGGAGACCCAGTACTTC | CASSPVTGTETQYF
many | TRBJ2-7 | TRBV29-1 | NA | TGCAGCGTTGCCGTCACGGGCGAGCAGTACTTC | CSVAVTGEQYF
few | TRBJ1-2 | TRBV7-2 | TRBD1 | TGTGCCAGCAGCTTAAGTAGGGACAGCGGCTACACCTTC | CASSLSRDSGYTF
NA | TRBJ2-7 | TRBV28 | NA | TGTGCCAGCAGTCAGCGGGCCTACGTCTACGAGCAGTACTTC | CASSQRAYVYEQYF
NA | TRBJ1-5 | TRBV20-1 | TRBD1 | TGCAGTGCTAGCAGGGGGTTTAGCAATCAGCCCCAGCATTTT | CSASRGFSNQPQHF
many | TRBJ2-3 | TRBV5-1 | NA | TGCGCCAGCAGCTTCGGAGGAGGGGGCTCCGATACGCAGTATTTT | CASSFGGGGSDTQYF
NA | TRBJ2-7 | TRBV28 | TRBD1 | TGTGCCAGCAGAAAATCCGGGACAGGGGGCCACGAGCAGTACTTC | CASRKSGTGGHEQYF
NA | TRBJ2-1 | TRBV5-1 | TRBD2 | TGCGCCAGCAGCCTAACAATCGGCCCGGGACTAGCTGTCTTC | CASSLTIGPGLAVF
few | TRBJ2-3 | TRBV20-1 | NA | TGCAGTGCTCAGTTCTCGGGGCGCACAGATACGCAGTATTTT | CSAQFSGRTDTQYF
many | TRBJ1-5 | TRBV6-2/TRBV6-3 | TRBD1 | TGTGCCAGCAGTTACCGGACAGGGGTGCTCAATCAGCCCCAGCATTTT | CASSYRTGVLNQPQHF
few | TRBJ1-2 | TRBV4-3 | TRBD1 | TGCGCCAGCAGCCCCGACCGCGTGACAGGGAACTATGGCTACACCTTC | CASSPDRVTGNYGYTF
few | TRBJ2-1 | TRBV6-1 | NA | TGTGCCAGCAGCTGGGGGACTCTTAGCTCCTACAATGAGCAGTTCTTC | CASSWGTLSSYNEQFF
few | TRBJ1-3 | TRBV7-9 | NA | TGTGCCAGCAGCTTAGTCAGAGCGACTGGAAACACCATATATTTT | CASSLVRATGNTIYF
few | TRBJ2-1 | TRBV18 | NA | TGTGCCAGCTCACCCACCCCCGAGGTTACTGAGCAGTTCTTC | CASSPTPEVTEQFF
NA | TRBJ1-4 | TRBV18 | NA | TGTGCCAGCTCACCACCGGTTCCAAATGAAAAACTGTTTTTT | CASSPPVPNEKLFF
many | TRBJ1-3 | TRBV24-1 | NA | TGTGCCACCAGGGAAACGGGACCGCAGTTCATTTACTCTGGAAACACCATATATTTT | CATRETGPQFIYSGNTIYF
NA | TRBJ1-1 | TRBV6-1 | NA | TGTGCCAGCAGTGAAGGGCCCGAAGGGTACACTGAAGCTTTCTTT | CASSEGPEGYTEAFF
NA | TRBJ2-1 | TRBV18 | TRBD2 | TGTGCCAGCTCACCACCTAGCGGGAACCTTCAGTTCTTC | CASSPPSGNLQFF
few | TRBJ2-7 | TRBV29-1 | TRBD1 | TGCAGCGCATCTACAGGGGGCCCCTACGAGCAGTACTTC | CSASTGGPYEQYF
NA | TRBJ2-1 | TRBV3-1 | NA | TGTGCCAGCAGCCCGGGGATGTGGGCGGGACAACGGTATGAGCAGTTCTTC | CASSPGMWAGQRYEQFF
many | TRBJ2-2 | TRBV18 | NA | TGTGCCAGCTCACTAACCAGAGGGAACACCGGGGAGCTGTTTTTT | CASSLTRGNTGELFF
many | TRBJ1-6 | TRBV12-3/TRBV12-4 | TRBD1 | TGTGCCAGCAGCCTGACAGGGGCCTCGGGTTCACCCCTCCACTTT | CASSLTGASGSPLHF
many | TRBJ1-6 | TRBV15 | NA | TGTGCCACCAGCAGTGGGACTCCAGGGTGGGGTTCACCCCTCCACTTT | CATSSGTPGWGSPLHF
few | TRBJ2-2 | TRBV10-1 | NA | TGCGCCAGCAGTGATCAAGACGGGTTCACCGGGGAGCTGTTTTTT | CASSDQDGFTGELFF
few | TRBJ1-1 | TRBV20-1 | NA | TGCAGTGCCCCGGGAGGGACGGTGAACACTGAAGCTTTCTTT | CSAPGGTVNTEAFF
many | TRBJ1-1 | TRBV11-1 | TRBD1 | TGTGCCAGCAGCGGGGGACAGGGAGGCACTGAAGCTTTCTTT | CASSGGQGGTEAFF